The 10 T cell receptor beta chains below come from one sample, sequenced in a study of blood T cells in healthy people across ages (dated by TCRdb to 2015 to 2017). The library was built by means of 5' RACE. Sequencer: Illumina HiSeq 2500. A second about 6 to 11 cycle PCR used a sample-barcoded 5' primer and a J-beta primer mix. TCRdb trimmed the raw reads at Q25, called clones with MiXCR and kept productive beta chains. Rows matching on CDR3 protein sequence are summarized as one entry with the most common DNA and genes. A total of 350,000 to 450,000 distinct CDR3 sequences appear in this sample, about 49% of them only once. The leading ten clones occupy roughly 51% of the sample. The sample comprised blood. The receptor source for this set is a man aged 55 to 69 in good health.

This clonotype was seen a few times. The CDR3 DNA reads as TGTGCCAGCAGTCAGGGTCGCACTGAAGCTTTCTTT. This codes for CASSQGRTEAFF. The chain has TRBV12-3 or TRBV12-4 and TRBJ1-1, with D possibly matching TRBD1 (5 bases). The CDR3 contains 12 residues. The V and J ends lost 5 bases and 4 bases respectively, with 8 bases between them.

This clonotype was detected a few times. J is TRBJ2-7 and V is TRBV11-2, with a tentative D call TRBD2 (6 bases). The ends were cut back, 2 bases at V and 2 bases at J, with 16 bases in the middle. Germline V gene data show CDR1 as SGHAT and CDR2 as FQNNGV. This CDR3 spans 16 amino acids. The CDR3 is CASSLRADQRAYEQYF. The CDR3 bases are TGTGCCAGCAGCTTAAGGGCAGACCAGCGGGCCTACGAGCAGTACTTC.

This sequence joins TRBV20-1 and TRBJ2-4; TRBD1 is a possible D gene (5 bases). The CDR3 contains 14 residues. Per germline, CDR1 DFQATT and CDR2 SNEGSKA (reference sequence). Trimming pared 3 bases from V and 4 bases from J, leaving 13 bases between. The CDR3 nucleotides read TGCAGTGCTAGTAACGGCAGACAGAAAAACATTCAGTACTTC. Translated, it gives CSASNGRQKNIQYF.

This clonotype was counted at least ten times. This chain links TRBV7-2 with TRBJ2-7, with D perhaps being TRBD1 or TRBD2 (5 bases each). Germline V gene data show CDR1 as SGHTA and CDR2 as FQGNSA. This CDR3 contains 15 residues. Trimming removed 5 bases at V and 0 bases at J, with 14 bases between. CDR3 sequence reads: CASSLRGASSYEQYF. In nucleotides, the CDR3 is TGTGCCAGCAGCCTTAGAGGGGCGAGCTCCTACGAGCAGTACTTC. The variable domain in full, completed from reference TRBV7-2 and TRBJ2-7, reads GAGVSQSPSNKVTEKGKDVELRCDPISGHTALYWYRQSLGQGLEFLIYFQGNSAPDKSGLPSDRFSAERTGGSVSTLTIQRTQQEDSAVYLCASSLRGASSYEQYFGPGTRLTVT.

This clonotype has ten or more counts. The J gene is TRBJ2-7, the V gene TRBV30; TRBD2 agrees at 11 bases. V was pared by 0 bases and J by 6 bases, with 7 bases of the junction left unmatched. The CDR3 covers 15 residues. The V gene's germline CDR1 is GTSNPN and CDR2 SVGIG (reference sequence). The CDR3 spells CAWSVGSSGGSEQYF. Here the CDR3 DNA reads TGTGCCTGGAGTGTAGGGTCTAGCGGGGGGAGCGAGCAGTACTTC. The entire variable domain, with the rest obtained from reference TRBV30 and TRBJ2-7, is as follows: SQTIHQWPATLVQPVGSPLSLECTVEGTSNPNLYWYRQAAGRGLQLLFYSVGIGQISSEVPQNLSASRPQDRQFILSSKKLLLSDSGFYLCAWSVGSSGGSEQYFGPGTRLTVT.

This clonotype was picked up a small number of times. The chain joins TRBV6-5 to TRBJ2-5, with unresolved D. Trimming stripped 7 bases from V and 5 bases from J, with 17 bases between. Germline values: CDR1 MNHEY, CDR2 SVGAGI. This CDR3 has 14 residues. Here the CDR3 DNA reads TGTGCCAGCATCCCTCCCACGGGCGGCGAGACCCAGTACTTC. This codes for CASIPPTGGETQYF.

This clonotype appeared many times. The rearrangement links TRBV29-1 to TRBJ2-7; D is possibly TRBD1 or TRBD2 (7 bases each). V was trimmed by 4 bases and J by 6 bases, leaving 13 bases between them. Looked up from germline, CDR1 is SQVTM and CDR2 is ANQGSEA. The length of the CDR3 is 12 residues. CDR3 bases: TGCAGCGTTGGGGAGGGGGCAATCGAGCAGTACTTC. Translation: CSVGEGAIEQYF.

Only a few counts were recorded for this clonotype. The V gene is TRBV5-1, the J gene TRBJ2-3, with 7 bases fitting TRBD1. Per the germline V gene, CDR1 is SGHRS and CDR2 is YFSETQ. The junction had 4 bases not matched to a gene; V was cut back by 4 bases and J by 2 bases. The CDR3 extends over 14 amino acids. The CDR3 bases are TGCGCCAGCAGCATAGGGACAGCCACAGATACGCAGTATTTT. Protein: CASSIGTATDTQYF.

The CDR3 here is CSDLGTGYNEQYF. The CDR3 DNA sequence: TGCAGCGACTTAGGGACTGGGTACAATGAGCAGTACTTC. The gene calls are TRBV29-1 and TRBJ2-5, with a weak D call TRBD2 (6 bases). Germline V gene sequence: CDR1 SQVTM, CDR2 ANQGSEA. Trimming took off 7 bases at V and 11 bases at J, with 23 bases between the two ends. CDR3 length equals 13 residues.

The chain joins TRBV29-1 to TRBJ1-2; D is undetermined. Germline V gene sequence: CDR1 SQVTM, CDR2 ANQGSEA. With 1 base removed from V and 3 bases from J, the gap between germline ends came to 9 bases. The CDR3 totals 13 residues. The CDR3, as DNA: TGCAGCGTTGAAGGTCTACAGTACTATGGCTACACCTTC. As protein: CSVEGLQYYGYTF.